The source of this TCR beta chain is a study of response to subunit inactivated influenza vaccine. Broader study findings: Authors suggested few new T cells are recruited by each seasonal influenza vaccination.

This CDR3 has 15 residues. Trimming shortened V by 2 bases and J by 9 bases, and 17 bases separated the two germline ends. Germline CDR1 and CDR2: KGHSH and LQKENI. TCRdb called the RT-PCR reads again in MiXCR, with one record for every CDR3 protein. The sample has 500,000 to 600,000 distinct CDR3 sequences, 10% to 15% seen once. In the case of this clonotype: Antigen unknown.

The clonotype was recovered from a man aged 50 to 60 who received an inactivated influenza vaccine. The sequencing here drew on PBMCs from blood, taken more than 35 days after vaccination. V is TRBV18 and J is TRBJ2-1, with D possibly TRBD2 on 6 matching bases. The CDR3 spells CASSPGTRGRGEQFF. As DNA, the CDR3 is TGTGCCAGCTCACCAGGGACTCGGGGACGGGGTGAGCAGTTCTTC.